This T cell receptor (beta chain) is drawn from a study of T cell responses to AZD1222 COVID-19 vaccine. Regarding the study as a whole: Females made up more of the donors, who were largely white British, and clonal diversity may have come out too low. Spike-wide coverage was observed for vaccine-associated CD4 TCRs, with dominant responses at 160-218 and 743-854.

As to this clone: What it binds is unknown.

TCRdb's table, derived via immunoSEQ multiplex PCR, lists solely in-frame clones and lacks some. The sample lists around 100,000 clones, 70% to 90% occurring once. V lost 6 bases and J lost 4; bases outside the gene matches: 4. Germline lookup yields CDR1 SGHAT and CDR2 FQNNGV. CDR3 length: 14 amino acids. The rearrangement uses TRBV11-2 and TRBJ2-2, with TRBD2 matching over 8 bases. The sequencing used peripheral blood, collected on day 0 of MenACWY control vaccination. This sequence was found in an adult in good health. This CDR3 is CASRRTSRTGELFF. In DNA form, the CDR3 reads TGTGCCAGCAGGAGGACTAGCCGCACCGGGGAGCTGTTTTTT.